The rows below give T cell receptor beta chains drawn from one sample of a study of blood T cell repertoires in COVID-19. TCRdb keeps only in-frame clones here, not all; method: immunoSEQ multiplex PCR. The sample yields approximately 24,000 clones, approximately 86% seen once. Material: peripheral blood. The receptors shown here come from a middle-aged man with active COVID-19. Both conserved end residues are trimmed from each CDR3.

TRBV5-4,TRBJ1-3,ASSPRQGAGGNTIY
TRBV7-9,TRBJ2-1,ASSLGGTGSNEQF
TRBV5-3,TRBJ2-4,ARSLAKNIQY
TRBV12-5,TRBJ1-2,ASGFRTGVRGYT
TRBV24-1,TRBJ2-3,ATTPGNEADTQY
TRBV7-9,TRBJ2-2,ASRLPGQGNTGELF
TRBV14,TRBJ2-7,ASSPSGGTYEQY
TRBV7-8,TRBJ2-1,ASSSTRGLGKF
TRBV24-1,TRBJ2-3,ATSDIGTVTDTQY
TRBV11-3,TRBJ1-1,ASSPRPGSTEAF
TRBV3-1/TRBV3-2,TRBJ2-5,ASSQFFLAGPQGATQY
TRBV19,TRBJ1-1,ASNRVNTEAF
TRBV30,TRBJ2-3,AYKLADTQY
TRBV29-1,TRBJ1-4,SVEGEGEKLF
TRBV5-6,TRBJ2-5,ASSPDRVGETQY
TRBV7-6,TRBJ2-1,ASIGTSGRFSYNEQF
TRBV24-1,TRBJ2-2,ATSDPGQGGSGELF
TRBV18,TRBJ2-7,ASSRTGSSYEQY
TRBV7-8,TRBJ2-5,ASSLAGFVGHPH
TRBV7-6,TRBJ2-3,ASSLGGRGSDTQY
TRBV3-1/TRBV3-2,TRBJ1-2,ASSLNPRGVTYGYT
TRBV5-1,TRBJ1-3,ASSLGSPNHSGNTIY
TRBV24-1,TRBJ2-2,ATSDPGQGLTGELF
TRBV29-1,TRBJ2-1,SVGTGGYNEQF
TRBV29-1,TRBJ2-5,SVEVQVETQY
TRBV19,TRBJ2-1,ASSSSGQRNEQF
TRBV7-6,TRBJ2-1,ASSPWTGGNDEQF
TRBV6-5,TRBJ1-3,ASSYQTGSGNTIY
TRBV4-3,TRBJ2-5,ASSQTASGEETQY
TRBV5-4,TRBJ2-7,ASRPGLGSYEQY
TRBV23-1,TRBJ2-1,ASNQRGLSYNEQF
TRBV5-1,TRBJ2-3,ASSLSPGGGADTQY
TRBV19,TRBJ2-3,ASSDIPTDTQY
TRBV29-1,TRBJ1-5,SVGQGGRNQPQH
TRBV14,TRBJ2-1,ASSPPGLVIEQF
TRBV19,TRBJ1-2,ASSYRGRGSGYT
TRBV25-1,TRBJ1-1,ASSDTGRNTEAF
TRBV7-9,TRBJ2-2,ASRAGTSEAGELF
TRBV7-2,TRBJ2-3,ASSGQGGLDTQY
TRBV5-1,TRBJ2-3,ASSRDSSTDTQY
TRBV2,TRBJ1-6,ASSESRNNSPLH
TRBV5-6,TRBJ1-2,ASSRDRGDYGYT
TRBV11-2,TRBJ2-3,ASSPKDTQY
TRBV15,TRBJ1-1,ATSRDPWAAEAF
TRBV6-1,TRBJ1-5,ASSEVSTGNQPQH
TRBV11-3,TRBJ2-2,ASSYSSEDTGELF
TRBV28,TRBJ2-5,ASSSPRLAGVETQY
TRBV18,TRBJ1-3,ASSSLESSSGNTIY